This T cell receptor beta chain was retrieved from a study of shared clonotypes between healthy human individuals. In germline, CDR1 is LNHDA, CDR2 SQIVND (reference sequence). V was cut by 5 bases and J by 9 bases, with 16 bases left in between. This CDR3 has 13 residues. Study processing details: There were no quality scores in the junction-only immunoSEQ sequences, so filtering differed. Sequencing used immunoSEQ multiplex PCR; TCRdb keeps in-frame clones, though not all of them. The V and J calls and clone size are taken from that table; D and trimming were inferred from the DNA. The sample has 2 million to 2.5 million clones, about 94% seen once.

V and J are TRBV19 and TRBJ1-1; D remains unclear. The specimen was naive CD4+ T cells sorted from blood. Subset denoted: CD45RA+ positively selected. This TCR was recovered from a man aged 18 to 30 in good health. CDR3 region: CASSVRWATKAFF. For the CDR3, the DNA is TGTGCCAGTAGTGTCCGGTGGGCGACCAAAGCTTTCTTT.